These 8 T cell receptor beta chains came from one sample sequenced in a study of shared clonotypes between healthy human individuals (dated by TCRdb to the early 2020s). The protocol used for the library was the immunoSEQ multiplex PCR assay. Sourced from immuneACCESS, this table was stored by TCRdb with only in-frame sequences that have V and J called. A share of the clones is absent; for the studies checked, an unresolved V gene accounts for under half, and the remainder has no known explanation. Here the sample has hundreds of thousands of clones; 95% to 97% occur a single time. Around 0.1% of the sample comes from the top ten. CD8 naive samples consisted of CD45RO-negative cells that were positively selected for CCR7, yielding a CD45RA+CCR7+ population without TemRA cells. Sequencing was carried out using naive CD8+ T cells sorted from blood. Reading the label with the study, this specimen's cell subset or site is: CD45RA+CCR7+. Every receptor here comes from a young woman in good health.

In this sample, this clone turned up once. The chain links TRBV11-2 to TRBJ2-1, with 14 bases identical to TRBD2. V was clipped by 2 bases and J by 7 bases; unmatched bases: 1. Germline CDR1 is SGHAT and CDR2 is FQNNGV. This CDR3 comprises 15 residues. DNA for the CDR3: TGTGCCAGCAGCTTAAGACTAGCGGGAGGGAATGAGCAGTTCTTC. Its translation: CASSLRLAGGNEQFF.

This chain links TRBV7-9 with TRBJ2-5; a weak D match, TRBD1 (6 bases). The CDR3 contains 13 residues. V dropped 2 bases and J dropped 6 bases, with 10 bases sitting between them. Germline loops: CDR1 SEHNR, CDR2 FQNEAQ (reference sequence). CDR3 residues: CASSLPGAKTQYF. DNA for the CDR3: TGTGCCAGCAGCTTACCAGGGGCGAAGACCCAGTACTTC.

The chain uses TRBV13 and TRBJ2-7; D might be TRBD2 (6 bases). This CDR3 has 13 amino acids. The V end lost 5 bases, the J end lost 6 bases, and 14 bases lay between the germline ends. Germline lookup yields CDR1 PRHDT and CDR2 FYEKMQ (reference sequence). CDR3 sequence reads: CASSTQLAGEQYF. The CDR3 nucleotides are TGTGCCAGCAGCACTCAACTAGCTGGCGAGCAGTACTTC.

The chain recombines TRBV7-9 with TRBJ1-3; D is undetermined. V lost 4 bases to trimming and J lost 6 bases, with 7 bases between them. Germline-derived CDR1 and CDR2 are SEHNR and FQNEAQ (reference sequence). CDR3 length: 12 amino acids. CDR3 residues: CASSSPPNTIYF. The CDR3 region has the DNA TGTGCCAGCAGCTCCCCCCCAAACACCATATATTTT.

The chain links TRBV6-4 to TRBJ1-2; no clear D gene. There are 13 residues in the CDR3. Looked up from germline, CDR1 is MRHNA and CDR2 is SNTAGT. Trimming removed 3 bases from V and 4 bases from J, with 9 bases in between. In nucleotides, the CDR3 is TGTGCCAGCAGTGAGGGCCAAGGCTATGGCTACACCTTC. This encodes CASSEGQGYGYTF.

The chain links TRBV15 to TRBJ1-1; D gene uncertain. The CDR3 consists of 13 residues. Germline CDR1 and CDR2: LNHNV and YYDKDF (reference sequence). V lost 0 bases to trimming and J lost 3 bases, with 5 bases between them. The CDR3 coding sequence is TGTGCCACCAGCAGAGATATGGACACTGAAGCTTTCTTT. This codes for CATSRDMDTEAFF.

The J gene is TRBJ1-2, the V gene TRBV27, with 10 bases fitting TRBD1. Germline V gene sequence: CDR1 MNHEY, CDR2 SMNVEV (reference sequence). V lost 7 bases and J lost 3; bases outside the gene matches: 5. The CDR3 consists of 14 residues. CDR3 region: CASKTGGADYGYTF. CDR3 nucleotides: TGTGCCAGCAAGACAGGGGGCGCGGACTATGGCTACACCTTC.

The rearrangement joins TRBV11-2 to TRBJ2-3; D possibly matches TRBD1 or TRBD2 (5 bases each). The CDR3 is 16 amino acids. Trimming removed 5 bases from V and 2 bases from J, with 17 bases in between. CDR1 and CDR2 (germline): SGHAT, FQNNGV. The CDR3 coding sequence is TGTGCCAGCAGCGATCTCCCCTCGGGGCTCACAGATACGCAGTATTTT. As protein: CASSDLPSGLTDTQYF. The full variable domain, completed using reference TRBV11-2 and TRBJ2-3, is EAGVAQSPRYKIIEKRQSVAFWCNPISGHATLYWYQQILGQGPKLLIQFQNNGVVDDSQLPKDRFSAERLKGVDSTLKIQPAKLEDSAVYLCASSDLPSGLTDTQYFGPGTRLTVL.